Included here is one T cell receptor (beta chain) sequence, with context. The data derive from a study of blood T cell repertoires in COVID-19. Whole-study context: Donors in the United States, Italy and Spain gave samples during acute or convalescent COVID-19. PBMCs, B-cell-depleted T cells, or T cells were the source of the cDNA or gDNA that made up the material.

The CDR3 sequence is 15 residues long. V lost 4 bases and J lost 5, with 18 bases in between. Per germline, CDR1 SGDLS and CDR2 YYNGEE. Libraries were prepared by immunoSEQ multiplex PCR; TCRdb keeps only in-frame clonotypes and omits some of them. In the table there are about 140,000 clones, around 73% of which are singletons. This sequence originates from a man in his sixties who had recovered from COVID-19. The sequencing sample was made of peripheral blood. The V and J genes are TRBV9 and TRBJ2-5; D possibly corresponds to TRBD1 (5 bases). The CDR3 bases are TGTGCCAGCAGCCCCAGGGTCGGCCCGGTGGAGACCCAGTACTTC. Translation gives CASSPRVGPVETQYF.